This T cell receptor (beta chain) was sequenced during a study of metastatic and nonmetastatic thyroid tumors. No patient had received any treatment before thyroid surgery. Regarding the study as a whole: According to reports, the diversity of TCR beta was significantly higher in malignant thyroid tumors than in benign nodules, and this held in both blood and tumor samples.

This clone was seen many times. Its antigen is as yet unknown. V shed 0 bases and J 3 bases; nucleotides not matched to a gene: 4. The germline gives CDR1 SGHAT, CDR2 FQNNGV. This CDR3 is built from 16 residues. TCRdb used MiXCR to call clones anew from the PCR reads. The data contain roughly 33,000 clones, roughly a sixth of them seen just once; the ten biggest clones take up under 7%. Sequencing input: blood. The TCR originated in a female donor with papillary thyroid cancer or a benign thyroid nodule (not recorded which). Some clones in this sample may be carry-over from other donors' samples. The rearrangement links TRBV11-2 to TRBJ2-7; 11 nucleotides agree with TRBD2. The CDR3 sequence is CASSLEGTSGLYEQYF. The CDR3 nucleotides read TGTGCCAGCAGCTTAGAAGGGACTAGCGGTCTCTACGAGCAGTACTTC.